This T cell receptor beta chain was captured in a study of shared clonotypes between healthy human individuals. Whole-study results and caveats: The naive CD4 repertoires of four donors were compared, and around 5% of clonotypes were shared.

TCRdb keeps only in-frame clones here, not all; method: immunoSEQ multiplex PCR. The profile shows around 690,000 clones, 90% of them singletons. The CDR3 runs to 15 residues. Germline values: CDR1 SEHNR, CDR2 FQNEAQ (reference sequence). The V end lost 1 base, the J end lost 7 bases, and 14 bases lay between the germline ends. Of note for this clone: Its antigen is currently unknown.

CD8 memory was a combination that joined CD45RO+ cells with CCR7-negative CD45RA+ TemRA cells. Sequencing was done on a sample of memory CD8+ T cells from PBMCs. Sample subset: CD45RO+ cells pooled with CCR7-negative TemRA cells. This sequence was found in a young man in good health. Some clones in this sample may be carry-over from other donors' samples. The rearrangement uses TRBV7-9 and TRBJ2-1; D is uncertain. The CDR3 loop is CASSLGLPNGNEQFF. The CDR3 DNA reads TGTGCCAGCAGCTTAGGACTCCCAAATGGGAATGAGCAGTTCTTC.